The rows below give T cell receptor beta chains drawn from one sample of a study of blood T cell repertoires in COVID-19. Produced via immunoSEQ multiplex PCR; TCRdb's table is partial and in-frame only. The data contain 330,000 or so clones, roughly 84% of them singletons. Sequenced: PBMCs or T cells enriched from blood (not recorded which). Receptors were obtained from a woman between 25 and 40 years old who had recovered from COVID-19. Both conserved end residues are part of each CDR3. The order of the fields is clone size, D gene, J gene, V gene, CDR3 DNA, CDR3 protein. The D gene is left open where the match is weak. Size is stated for part of the rows, as once, few or many counts, or as a class when the clone is expanded.

>-|TRBD1|TRBJ2-1|TRBV27
TGTGCCAGCAGTCCACCCGGGACAGGGTTGAATGAGCAGTTCTTC
CASSPPGTGLNEQFF
>-|TRBD1|TRBJ2-2|TRBV10-3
TGTGCCATCGGCAGGGGACAGGGGTATACCGGGGAGCTGTTTTTT
CAIGRGQGYTGELFF
>-|TRBD1|TRBJ2-2|TRBV7-6
TGTGCCAGCAGCTTTCAAAAGCCGGGACAGGGGAACACCGGGGAGCTGTTTTTT
CASSFQKPGQGNTGELFF
>-|TRBD2|TRBJ2-1|TRBV29-1
TGCAGCGTCCCGGGAAGGGGGAGAGCGGGAGCGGCATATGAGCAGTTCTTC
CSVPGRGRAGAAYEQFF
>-|-|TRBJ2-1|TRBV24-1
TGTGCCACCAGTGATCCCAGGTCCTACAATGAGCAGTTCTTC
CATSDPRSYNEQFF
>-|-|TRBJ1-4|TRBV11-2
TGTGCCAGCAGCCGGGGTTTCGGAACTAATGAAAAACTGTTTTTT
CASSRGFGTNEKLFF
>-|TRBD1|TRBJ1-2|TRBV28
TGTGCCAGCAGTCTCTCGACAGGGACCCCCAACTATGGCTACACCTTC
CASSLSTGTPNYGYTF
>-|-|TRBJ1-1|TRBV7-8
TGTGCCAGCAGCCACGCGACAGGGAACACTGAAGCTTTCTTT
CASSHATGNTEAFF
>-|TRBD1|TRBJ1-2|TRBV30
TGTGCCTGGACACCAGGGGGCTATGGCTACACCTTC
CAWTPGGYGYTF
>once|-|TRBJ2-7|TRBV6-2/TRBV6-3
TGTGCCAGCAGTTACTCGATACTCTACGAGCAGTACTTC
CASSYSILYEQYF